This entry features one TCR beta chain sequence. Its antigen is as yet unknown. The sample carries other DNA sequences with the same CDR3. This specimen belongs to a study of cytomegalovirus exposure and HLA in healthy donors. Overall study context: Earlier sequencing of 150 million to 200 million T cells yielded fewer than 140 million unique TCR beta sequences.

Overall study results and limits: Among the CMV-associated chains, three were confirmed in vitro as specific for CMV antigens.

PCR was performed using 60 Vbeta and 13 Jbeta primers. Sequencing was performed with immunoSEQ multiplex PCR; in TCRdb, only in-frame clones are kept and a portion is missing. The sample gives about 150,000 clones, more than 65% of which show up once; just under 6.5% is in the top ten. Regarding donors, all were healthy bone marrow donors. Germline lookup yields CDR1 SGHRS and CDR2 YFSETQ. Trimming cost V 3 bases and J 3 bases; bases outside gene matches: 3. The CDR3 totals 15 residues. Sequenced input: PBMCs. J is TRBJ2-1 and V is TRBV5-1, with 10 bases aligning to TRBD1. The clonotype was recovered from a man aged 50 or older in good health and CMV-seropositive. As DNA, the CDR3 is TGCGCCAGCAGCTCGACAGGGGGCAGCTACAATGAGCAGTTCTTC. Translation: CASSSTGGSYNEQFF.